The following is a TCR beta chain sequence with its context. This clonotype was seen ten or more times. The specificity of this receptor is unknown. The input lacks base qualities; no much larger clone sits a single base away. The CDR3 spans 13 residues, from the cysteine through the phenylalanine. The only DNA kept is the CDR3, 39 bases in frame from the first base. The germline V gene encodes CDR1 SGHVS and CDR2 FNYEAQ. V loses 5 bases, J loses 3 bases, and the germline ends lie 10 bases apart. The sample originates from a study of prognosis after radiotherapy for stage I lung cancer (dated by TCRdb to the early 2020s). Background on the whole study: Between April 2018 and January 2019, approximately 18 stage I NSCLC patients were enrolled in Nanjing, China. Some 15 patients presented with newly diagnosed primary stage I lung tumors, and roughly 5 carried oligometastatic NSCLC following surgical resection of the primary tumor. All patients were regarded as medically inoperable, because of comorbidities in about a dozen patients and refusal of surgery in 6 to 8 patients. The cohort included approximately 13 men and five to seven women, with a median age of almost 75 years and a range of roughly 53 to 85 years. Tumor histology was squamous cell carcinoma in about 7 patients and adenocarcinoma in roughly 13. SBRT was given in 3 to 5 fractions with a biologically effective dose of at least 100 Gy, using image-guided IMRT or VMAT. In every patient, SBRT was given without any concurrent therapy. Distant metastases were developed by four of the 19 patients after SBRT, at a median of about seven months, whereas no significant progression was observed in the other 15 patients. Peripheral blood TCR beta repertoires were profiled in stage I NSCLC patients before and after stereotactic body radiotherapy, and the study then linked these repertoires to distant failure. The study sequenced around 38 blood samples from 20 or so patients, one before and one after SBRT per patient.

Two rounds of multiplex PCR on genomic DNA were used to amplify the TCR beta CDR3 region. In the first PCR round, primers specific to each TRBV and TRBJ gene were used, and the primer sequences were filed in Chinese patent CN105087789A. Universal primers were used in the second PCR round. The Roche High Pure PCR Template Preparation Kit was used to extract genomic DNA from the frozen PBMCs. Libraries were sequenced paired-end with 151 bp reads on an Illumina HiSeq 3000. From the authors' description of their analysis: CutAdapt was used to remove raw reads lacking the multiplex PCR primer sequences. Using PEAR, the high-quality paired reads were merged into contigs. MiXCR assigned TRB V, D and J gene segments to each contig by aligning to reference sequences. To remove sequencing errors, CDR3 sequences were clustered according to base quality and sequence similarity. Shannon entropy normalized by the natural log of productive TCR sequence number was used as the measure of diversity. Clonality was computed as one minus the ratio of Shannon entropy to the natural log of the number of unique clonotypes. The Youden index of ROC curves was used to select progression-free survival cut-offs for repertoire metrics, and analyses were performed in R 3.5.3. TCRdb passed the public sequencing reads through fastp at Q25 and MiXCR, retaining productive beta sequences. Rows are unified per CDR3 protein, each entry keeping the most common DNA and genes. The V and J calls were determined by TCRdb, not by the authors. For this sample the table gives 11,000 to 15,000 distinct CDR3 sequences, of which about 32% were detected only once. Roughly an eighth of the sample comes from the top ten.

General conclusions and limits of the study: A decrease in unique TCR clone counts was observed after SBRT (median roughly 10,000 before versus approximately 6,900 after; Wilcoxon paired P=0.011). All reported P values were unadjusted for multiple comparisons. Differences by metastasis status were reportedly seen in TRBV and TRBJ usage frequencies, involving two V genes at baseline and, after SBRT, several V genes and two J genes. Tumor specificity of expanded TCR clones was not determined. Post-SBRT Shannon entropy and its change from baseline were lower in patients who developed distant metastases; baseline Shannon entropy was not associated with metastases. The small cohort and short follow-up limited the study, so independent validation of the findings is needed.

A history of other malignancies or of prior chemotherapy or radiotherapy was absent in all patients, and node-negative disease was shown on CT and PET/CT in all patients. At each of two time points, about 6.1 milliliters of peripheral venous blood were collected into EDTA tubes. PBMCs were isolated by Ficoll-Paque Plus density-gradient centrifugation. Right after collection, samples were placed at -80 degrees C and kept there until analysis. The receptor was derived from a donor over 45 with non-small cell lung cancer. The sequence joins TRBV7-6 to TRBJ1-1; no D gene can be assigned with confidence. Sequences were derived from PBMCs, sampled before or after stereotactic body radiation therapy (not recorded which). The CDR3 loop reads CASSGMTDTEAFF. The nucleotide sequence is TGTGCCAGCAGCGGTATGACCGACACTGAAGCTTTCTTT.